A single sample is the source of the 6 T cell receptor beta chains below, sequenced in a study of blood T cell repertoires in COVID-19. Profiling relied on immunoSEQ multiplex PCR, and the TCRdb table lists in-frame clones only, not all of them. Found here are about 120,000 clones, about 90% of them singletons; the top ten hold approximately 3.9%. The sequenced sample was peripheral blood. The receptor set was obtained from a woman aged 55-70 years with COVID-19, enrolled during active disease.

J is TRBJ1-3 and V is TRBV7-3; TRBD1 matches 7 bases. CDR1 and CDR2 (germline): SGHTA, FQGTGA. This CDR3 region has 15 residues. V shed 5 bases and J 3 bases; nucleotides not matched to a gene: 7. The CDR3 nucleotides are TGTGCCAGCAGCCTACAGGGGACGAGTGGAAACACCATATATTTT. Its translation: CASSLQGTSGNTIYF.

The rearrangement links TRBV19 to TRBJ2-7; a possible D gene is TRBD1 (6 bases). This CDR3 has 14 residues. V lost 3 bases and J lost 2, with 11 bases in between. Per germline, CDR1 LNHDA and CDR2 SQIVND (reference sequence). CDR3 DNA sequence: TGTGCCAGTAGTATGTGGAACAGGGCCTACGAGCAGTACTTC. This codes for CASSMWNRAYEQYF.

The CDR3 DNA sequence: TGTGCCAGCAGCTTACAGCAAGAGACCCAGTACTTC. Encoded protein: CASSLQQETQYF. This sequence joins TRBV5-4 and TRBJ2-5; D unclear. CDR3 length: 12 residues. Germline assignment: CDR1 SGHNT and CDR2 YYREEE (reference sequence). Trimming took 2 bases from V and 2 from J, leaving 4 bases between them.

V and J are TRBV5-4 and TRBJ1-1; D is perhaps TRBD1 (5 bases). The CDR3 runs 13 residues. The V end was cut by 3 bases, the J end by 3 bases, with 9 bases between. The V gene's germline CDR1 is SGHNT and CDR2 YYREEE (reference sequence). The CDR3 bases are TGTGCCAGCAGCTGGGGGGGGGACACTGAAGCTTTCTTT. Amino acids: CASSWGGDTEAFF.

The DNA for the CDR3 is TGTGCCAGCAGCAGGGGCGCGAACACTGAAGCTTTCTTT. Protein sequence: CASSRGANTEAFF. The chain combines TRBV9 with TRBJ1-1; D might be TRBD1 (5 bases). The length of the CDR3 is 13 residues. Trimming removed 4 bases from V and 1 base from J, with 8 bases in between. Germline CDR1 SGDLS, CDR2 YYNGEE.

The chain uses TRBV5-1 and TRBJ2-3; 9 bases map to TRBD2. CDR3 length: 15 amino acids. Germline CDR1 and CDR2: SGHRS and YFSETQ. Trimming took 7 bases from V and 2 from J; bases not matched to a gene: 8. The CDR3 reads CASCSERGDTDTQYF. CDR3 coding DNA: TGCGCCAGCTGCTCAGAGCGGGGGGACACAGATACGCAGTATTTT.